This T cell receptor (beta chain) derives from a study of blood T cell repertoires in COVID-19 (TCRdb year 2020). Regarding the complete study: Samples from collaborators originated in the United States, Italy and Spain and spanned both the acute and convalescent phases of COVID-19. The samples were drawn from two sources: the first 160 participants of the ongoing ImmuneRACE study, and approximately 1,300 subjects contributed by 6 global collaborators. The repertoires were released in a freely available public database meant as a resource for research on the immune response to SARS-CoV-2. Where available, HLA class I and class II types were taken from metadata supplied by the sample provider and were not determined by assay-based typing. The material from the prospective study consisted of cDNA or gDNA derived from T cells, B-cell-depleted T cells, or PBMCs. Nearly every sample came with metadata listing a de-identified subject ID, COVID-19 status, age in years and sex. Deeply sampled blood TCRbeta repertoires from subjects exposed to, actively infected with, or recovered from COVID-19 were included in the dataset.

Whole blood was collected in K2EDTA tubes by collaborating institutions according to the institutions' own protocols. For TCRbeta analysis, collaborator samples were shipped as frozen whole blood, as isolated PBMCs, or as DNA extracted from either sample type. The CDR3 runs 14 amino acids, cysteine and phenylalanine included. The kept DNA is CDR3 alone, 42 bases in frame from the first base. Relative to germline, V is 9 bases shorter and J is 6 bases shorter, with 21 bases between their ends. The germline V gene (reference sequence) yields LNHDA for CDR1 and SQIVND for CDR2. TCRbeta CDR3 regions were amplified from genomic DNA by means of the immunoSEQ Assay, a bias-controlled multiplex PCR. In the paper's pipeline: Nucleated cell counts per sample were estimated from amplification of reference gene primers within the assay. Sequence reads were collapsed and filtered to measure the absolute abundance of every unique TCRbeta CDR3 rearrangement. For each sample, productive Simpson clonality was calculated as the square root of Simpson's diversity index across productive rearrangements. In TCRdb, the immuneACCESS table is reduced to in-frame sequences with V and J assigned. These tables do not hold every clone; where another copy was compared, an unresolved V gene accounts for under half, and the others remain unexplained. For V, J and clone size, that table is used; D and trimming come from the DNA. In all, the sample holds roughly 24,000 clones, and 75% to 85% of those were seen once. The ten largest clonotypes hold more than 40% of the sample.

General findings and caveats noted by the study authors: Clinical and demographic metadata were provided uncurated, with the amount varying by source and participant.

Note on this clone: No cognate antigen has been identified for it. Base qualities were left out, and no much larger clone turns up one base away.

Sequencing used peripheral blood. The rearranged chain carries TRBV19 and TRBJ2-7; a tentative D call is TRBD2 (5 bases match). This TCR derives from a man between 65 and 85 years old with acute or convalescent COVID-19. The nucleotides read TGTGCCAGACAGCGGATGGAGGAACGGGTCGAGCAGTACTTC. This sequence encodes CARQRMEERVEQYF.